This is a list of T cell receptor beta chains from one sample in a study of blood T cell repertoires in COVID-19. Profiled with immunoSEQ multiplex PCR; TCRdb holds only in-frame clones, not every one. Among some 170,000 clones, 80% to 90% were seen once, and the ten largest hold 13% to 15%. The sample taken for sequencing was PBMCs or T cells enriched from blood (not recorded which). These receptor sequences come from a man between 45 and 60 years old who had recovered from COVID-19. CDR3s include the opening cysteine and the closing phenylalanine or tryptophan. The D gene is left open where the match is weak. Size tells how often a clone was seen (once, few, many) or the class of an expanded clone, and some rows leave it out.

D: TRBD1; size: NA; J: TRBJ1-6; V: TRBV6-5; DNA: TGTGCCAGCAGTACTAGGACAGGGGTCTCACCCCTCCACTTT; CDR3: CASSTRTGVSPLHF
D: TRBD1; size: NA; J: TRBJ1-2; V: TRBV29-1; DNA: TGCAGCGTTGGACAGGGAGCGGACTATGGCTACACCTTC; CDR3: CSVGQGADYGYTF
D: TRBD1; size: NA; J: TRBJ2-1; V: TRBV6-6; DNA: TGTGCCAGCAGTCGAACCGGGACAGGTTCCAATGAGCAGTTCTTC; CDR3: CASSRTGTGSNEQFF
D: TRBD1; size: NA; J: TRBJ1-1; V: TRBV10-3; DNA: TGTGCCGTCAAACCGACAGGGATTAACACTGAAGCTTTCTTT; CDR3: CAVKPTGINTEAFF
D: NA; size: NA; J: TRBJ2-2; V: TRBV15; DNA: TGTGCCACCAGCAGTGAGTACTACCCCACCGGGGAGCTGTTTTTT; CDR3: CATSSEYYPTGELFF
D: TRBD2; size: NA; J: TRBJ2-3; V: TRBV7-2; DNA: TGTGCCAGCAGCTCCCATTTTAGCGGGGGACGTTTCCCAGATACGCAGTATTTT; CDR3: CASSSHFSGGRFPDTQYF
D: TRBD1; size: NA; J: TRBJ1-2; V: TRBV3-1/TRBV3-2; DNA: TGTGCCAGCAGCCAGCAGACAGGGGGATATGGCTACACCTTC; CDR3: CASSQQTGGYGYTF
D: NA; size: NA; J: TRBJ2-5; V: TRBV6-4; DNA: TGTGCCAGCAGTGACTTTTCCGGGTCAGAGACCCAGTACTTC; CDR3: CASSDFSGSETQYF
D: NA; size: NA; J: TRBJ2-7; V: TRBV9; DNA: TGTGCCAGCAGCCCCCTCCAAGGGACTGCCGGCGAGCAGTACTTC; CDR3: CASSPLQGTAGEQYF
D: NA; size: NA; J: TRBJ1-3; V: TRBV6-5; DNA: TGTGCCACCCGACAGAGCTCTGGAAACACCATATATTTT; CDR3: CATRQSSGNTIYF
D: NA; size: NA; J: TRBJ1-6; V: TRBV5-5; DNA: TGTGCCAGCAGCCCCCTGGGGGGGGTCGGTAATTCACCCCTCCACTTT; CDR3: CASSPLGGVGNSPLHF
D: NA; size: NA; J: TRBJ1-1; V: TRBV18; DNA: TGTGCCAGCTCACCGCAGGGAAAAAGCAACACTGAAGCTTTCTTT; CDR3: CASSPQGKSNTEAFF
D: NA; size: NA; J: TRBJ1-1; V: TRBV27; DNA: TGTGCCAGCTCCCCAGGGGCAGGGCGGACCACTGAAGCTTTCTTT; CDR3: CASSPGAGRTTEAFF
D: NA; size: NA; J: TRBJ1-6; V: TRBV4-1; DNA: TGCGCCAGCAGCCAAGACGGGAGGGAAGGTTCACCCCTCCACTTT; CDR3: CASSQDGREGSPLHF
D: NA; size: NA; J: TRBJ2-7; V: TRBV3-1/TRBV3-2; DNA: TGTGCCAGCAGCCCCAGGCAGTTTCACTACGAGCAGTACTTC; CDR3: CASSPRQFHYEQYF
D: TRBD2; size: NA; J: TRBJ2-3; V: TRBV28; DNA: TGTGCCAGCAGTTTCCGGGGGGGCAGGCCAGATACGCAGTATTTT; CDR3: CASSFRGGRPDTQYF
D: NA; size: few; J: TRBJ1-6; V: TRBV19; DNA: TGTGCCAGTTCCATGTCCCGGAGCTCCTATAATTCACCCCTCCACTTT; CDR3: CASSMSRSSYNSPLHF
D: NA; size: NA; J: TRBJ2-7; V: TRBV2; DNA: TGTGCCAGCAGCCCCCAGGGGTACGAGCAGTACTTC; CDR3: CASSPQGYEQYF
D: TRBD1; size: once; J: TRBJ1-5; V: TRBV6-5; DNA: TGTGCCACCGACACAGGGGGCGTGTTTCAGCCCCAGCATTTT; CDR3: CATDTGGVFQPQHF
D: NA; size: NA; J: TRBJ1-6; V: TRBV7-8; DNA: TGTGCCAGCAGCTTAGCGGGACTAATCTCCTATAATTCACCCCTCCACTTT; CDR3: CASSLAGLISYNSPLHF
D: NA; size: NA; J: TRBJ1-4; V: TRBV1; DNA: TGCACCAGCAGCCAAGATCTTTACATTAATGAAAAACTGTTTTTT; CDR3: CTSSQDLYINEKLFF
D: NA; size: NA; J: TRBJ2-2; V: TRBV24-1; DNA: TGTGCCACCAGTGATTCCAGGGGTAGCACCGGGGAGCTGTTTTTT; CDR3: CATSDSRGSTGELFF
D: TRBD1; size: NA; J: TRBJ1-6; V: TRBV6-4; DNA: TGTGCCAGCAGTGAGACAGGGGCGAATTCACCCCTCCACTTT; CDR3: CASSETGANSPLHF
D: NA; size: NA; J: TRBJ2-7; V: TRBV7-9; DNA: TGTGCCAGCAGCTCCCGGGGCTACGAGCAGTACTTC; CDR3: CASSSRGYEQYF
D: NA; size: NA; J: TRBJ1-2; V: TRBV6-5; DNA: TGTGCCACCAACGGATGGGGGGGGATCTATGGCTACACCTTC; CDR3: CATNGWGGIYGYTF
D: NA; size: few; J: TRBJ2-1; V: TRBV5-4; DNA: TGTGCCAGCAGCTTAGCCAGGGGAGGGCGGGCCTACAATGAGCAGTTCTTC; CDR3: CASSLARGGRAYNEQFF
D: NA; size: NA; J: TRBJ2-3; V: TRBV2; DNA: TGTGCCAGCAGCCGCACTAGCACAGATACGCAGTATTTT; CDR3: CASSRTSTDTQYF
D: TRBD1; size: NA; J: TRBJ2-1; V: TRBV28; DNA: TGTGCCAGCAGTCGACTCCGGGACAGGGGACGGAATGAGCAGTTCTTC; CDR3: CASSRLRDRGRNEQFF
D: NA; size: NA; J: TRBJ1-2; V: TRBV3-1/TRBV3-2; DNA: TGTGCCAGCAGCCAAGTAGTCGGGTCGAGTTATGGCTACACCTTC; CDR3: CASSQVVGSSYGYTF
D: NA; size: NA; J: TRBJ1-3; V: TRBV10-2; DNA: TGCGCCAGCAGTGATTGGGGGCGAGGAAACACCATATATTTT; CDR3: CASSDWGRGNTIYF
D: TRBD1; size: few; J: TRBJ1-4; V: TRBV24-1; DNA: TGTGCCACCAGTGAACCGACAGGGGTTGGAACTAATGAAAAACTGTTTTTT; CDR3: CATSEPTGVGTNEKLFF
D: NA; size: NA; J: TRBJ1-2; V: TRBV29-1; DNA: TGCAGCGTTGACGTCAGGACTCAGGTGGGCTACACCTTC; CDR3: CSVDVRTQVGYTF
D: TRBD1; size: once; J: TRBJ1-6; V: TRBV3-1/TRBV3-2; DNA: TGTGCCAGCAGCCAAACAGGGGGCGGTATGGATTCACCCCTCCACTTT; CDR3: CASSQTGGGMDSPLHF